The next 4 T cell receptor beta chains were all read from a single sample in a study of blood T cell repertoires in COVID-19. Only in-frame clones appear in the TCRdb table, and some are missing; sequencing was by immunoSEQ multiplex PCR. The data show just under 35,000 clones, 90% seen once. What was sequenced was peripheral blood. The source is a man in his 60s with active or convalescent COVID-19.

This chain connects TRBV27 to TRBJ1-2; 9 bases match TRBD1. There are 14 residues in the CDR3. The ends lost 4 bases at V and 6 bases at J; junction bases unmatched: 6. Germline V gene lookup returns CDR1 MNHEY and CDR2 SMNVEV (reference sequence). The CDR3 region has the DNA TGTGCCAGCAGTTCCGGGACAGGGTTCCATGGCTACACCTTC. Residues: CASSSGTGFHGYTF.

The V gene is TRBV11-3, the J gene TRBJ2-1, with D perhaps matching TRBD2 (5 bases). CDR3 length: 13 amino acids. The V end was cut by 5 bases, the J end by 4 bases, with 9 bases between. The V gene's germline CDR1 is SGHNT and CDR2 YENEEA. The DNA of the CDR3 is TGTGCCAGCAGCCTCGGGATTTACAATGAGCAGTTCTTC. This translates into CASSLGIYNEQFF.

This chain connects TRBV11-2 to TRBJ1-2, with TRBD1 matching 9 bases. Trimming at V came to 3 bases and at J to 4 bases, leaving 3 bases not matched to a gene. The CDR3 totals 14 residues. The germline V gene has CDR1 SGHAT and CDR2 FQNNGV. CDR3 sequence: CASSLGQGGYGYTF. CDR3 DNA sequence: TGTGCCAGCAGCTTGGGACAGGGAGGCTATGGCTACACCTTC.

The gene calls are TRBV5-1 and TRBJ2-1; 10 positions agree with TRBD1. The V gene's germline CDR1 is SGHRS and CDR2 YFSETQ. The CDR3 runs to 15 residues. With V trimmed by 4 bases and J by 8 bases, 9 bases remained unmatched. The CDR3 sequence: CASSEIGQGVDEQFF. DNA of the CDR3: TGCGCCAGCAGCGAAATAGGACAGGGGGTAGATGAGCAGTTCTTC.